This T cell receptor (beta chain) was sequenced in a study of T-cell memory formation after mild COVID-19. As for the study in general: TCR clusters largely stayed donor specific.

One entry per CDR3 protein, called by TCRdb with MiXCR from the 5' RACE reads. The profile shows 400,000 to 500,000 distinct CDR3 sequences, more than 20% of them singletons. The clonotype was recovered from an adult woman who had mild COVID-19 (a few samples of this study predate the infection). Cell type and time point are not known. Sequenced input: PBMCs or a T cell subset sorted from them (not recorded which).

The CDR3 sequence: CASSLGLHPRSTDTQYF. CDR3 in DNA: TGCGCCAGCAGCCTTGGACTCCACCCTCGGAGCACAGATACGCAGTATTTT. The rearrangement uses TRBV5-1 and TRBJ2-3, with D possibly being TRBD2 (5 bases). The germline CDR1 and CDR2 sequences are SGHRS and YFSETQ. The V end was cut by 4 bases, the J end by 0 bases, with 18 bases between. The length of the CDR3 is 17 residues. Complete variable domain (other parts from reference TRBV5-1 and TRBJ2-3): KAGVTQTPRYLIKTRGQQVTLSCSPISGHRSVSWYQQTPGQGLQFLFEYFSETQRNKGNFPGRFSGRQFSNSRSEMNVSTLELGDSALYLCASSLGLHPRSTDTQYFGPGTRLTVL.